The 26 T cell receptor beta chains reported below all come from one sample, sequenced in a study of shared clonotypes between healthy human individuals. Some clones are missing from TCRdb's copy, which holds only in-frame ones; the method was immunoSEQ multiplex PCR. The sample comprises 2 million to 2.5 million clones, around 95% of which are singletons, and around 0.13% rests with the top ten. Sequencing input: naive CD4+ T cells sorted from blood. Subset reported: CD45RA+ positively selected. These receptors came from a man aged 18-30 years in good health.

This sequence joins TRBV11-2 and TRBJ2-7; D perhaps matches TRBD1 (6 bases). The CDR3 totals 16 residues. The V end lost 5 bases, the J end lost 0 bases, and 17 bases lay between the germline ends. CDR1 SGHAT and CDR2 FQNNGV come from the germline V gene. The CDR3 region has the DNA TGTGCCAGCAGCCCTGGTTTGTTCAGGGGCTCCTACGAGCAGTACTTC. Translation gives CASSPGLFRGSYEQYF.

The chain carries TRBV25-1 and TRBJ1-6, with D maybe TRBD1 (5 bases). V lost 1 base and J lost 12, with 19 bases in between. CDR3 length: 16 residues. Germline CDR1 is MGHDK and CDR2 is SYGVNS. The CDR3 loop is CASSESSGLGAKPLHF. In DNA form, the CDR3 reads TGTGCCAGCAGTGAATCATCCGGACTAGGGGCTAAACCCCTCCACTTT.

The rearrangement links TRBV19 to TRBJ2-5; D remains unclear. V shed 5 bases and J shed 7 bases, with 8 bases lying between them. The CDR3 contains 11 residues. Looked up from germline, CDR1 is LNHDA and CDR2 is SQIVND (reference sequence). The CDR3 spells CASSALGTQYF. CDR3 DNA sequence: TGTGCCAGTAGTGCCCTGGGGACCCAGTACTTC.

The chain couples TRBV29-1 to TRBJ1-1, with D maybe TRBD1 (6 bases). Germline V gene lookup returns CDR1 SQVTM and CDR2 ANQGSEA. Trimming pared 5 bases from V and 8 bases from J, leaving 15 bases between. The CDR3 length is 12 residues. Here the CDR3 reads CSVKTGQTEAFF. CDR3 sequence (DNA): TGCAGCGTTAAGACCGGACAGACCGAAGCTTTCTTT.

The chain links TRBV19 to TRBJ1-6; maybe TRBD1 (5 bases). The germline CDR1 and CDR2 sequences are LNHDA and SQIVND (reference sequence). The CDR3 runs 14 residues. Trimming stripped 6 bases from V and 5 bases from J, with 11 bases between. CDR3 residues: CASSGGGDNSPLHF. The CDR3 DNA reads as TGTGCCAGTAGCGGCGGGGGAGATAATTCACCCCTCCACTTT. Full variable domain (outside the CDR3, taken from reference TRBV19 and TRBJ1-6): DGGITQSPKYLFRKEGQNVTLSCEQNLNHDAMYWYRQDPGQGLRLIYYSQIVNDFQKGDIAEGYSVSREKKESFPLTVTSAQKNPTAFYLCASSGGGDNSPLHFGNGTRLTVT.

The chain combines TRBV9 with TRBJ2-7; 8 nucleotides match TRBD1. Germline CDR1 SGDLS, CDR2 YYNGEE. V was clipped by 1 base and J by 2 bases; unmatched bases: 2. The CDR3 spans 14 residues. CDR3 sequence: CASSVQGAPYEQYF. In DNA form, the CDR3 reads TGTGCCAGCAGCGTACAGGGGGCACCCTACGAGCAGTACTTC. The complete variable domain, with remaining parts taken from reference TRBV9 and TRBJ2-7, reads DSGVTQTPKHLITATGQRVTLRCSPRSGDLSVYWYQQSLDQGLQFLIQYYNGEERAKGNILERFSAQQFPDLHSELNLSSLELGDSALYFCASSVQGAPYEQYFGPGTRLTVT.

The chain couples TRBV27 to TRBJ2-7; 12 bases agree with TRBD2. Trimming removed 3 bases from V and 5 bases from J; junction bases left unmatched: 17. Germline V gene data show CDR1 as MNHEY and CDR2 as SMNVEV (reference sequence). This CDR3 spans 19 amino acids. CDR3 amino acids: CASSFYGPSGGVVPHEQYF. In DNA, the CDR3 is TGTGCCAGCAGTTTTTACGGGCCTAGCGGGGGGGTCGTTCCTCACGAGCAGTACTTC.

This chain links TRBV28 with TRBJ2-7, with 11 bases fitting TRBD2. This CDR3 is 15 amino acids long. With 4 bases clipped from V and 4 bases from J, the junction kept 6 bases outside the gene matches. CDR1 is MDHEN, CDR2 SYDVKM, per germline. CDR3 DNA sequence: TGTGCCAGCAGTTCCCAGTTAGCGGGGGGGTACGAGCAGTACTTC. It codes for CASSSQLAGGYEQYF.

This chain links TRBV6-1 with TRBJ1-1, with D hard to call. With 3 bases removed from V and 0 bases from J, the gap between germline ends came to 5 bases. The CDR3 is made up of 13 amino acids. Germline values: CDR1 MNHNS, CDR2 SASEGT. DNA of the CDR3: TGTGCCAGCAGTGACCATATGAACACTGAAGCTTTCTTT. It yields the protein CASSDHMNTEAFF.

V usage is TRBV7-2 and J usage is TRBJ1-2; D is unresolved. The CDR3 is 11 amino acids. From germline, CDR1 is SGHTA and CDR2 FQGNSA. Trimming left V 5 bases short and J 4 bases short, with 5 bases between. CDR3 residues: CASSVFYGYTF. Here the CDR3 DNA reads TGTGCCAGCAGCGTGTTCTATGGCTACACCTTC.

This rearrangement joins TRBV5-1 to TRBJ1-4, with TRBD1 identical over 7 bases. CDR1 and CDR2 from the germline V gene are SGHRS and YFSETQ. After removal of 3 bases from V and 7 bases from J, the junction contained 6 bases not matched to a gene. This CDR3 contains 14 residues. CDR3 bases: TGCGCCAGCAGCTCGACAGGGTGGGGTGAAAAACTGTTTTTT. Translating it yields CASSSTGWGEKLFF.

The CDR3: CASSDRREGGQLGGYTF. CDR3 coding DNA: TGTGCCAGCAGTGACCGTAGAGAAGGGGGCCAACTGGGCGGCTACACCTTC. The J gene is TRBJ1-2, the V gene TRBV25-1; 7 bases match TRBD1. CDR3 length: 17 amino acids. Germline CDR1 reads MGHDK; CDR2 reads SYGVNS. V lost 3 bases, J lost 8 bases, and 18 bases stayed unmatched.

The CDR3 here is CASSLLASGFPDEQFF. CDR3 nucleotide sequence: TGTGCCAGCAGCTTATTGGCTAGCGGGTTTCCGGATGAGCAGTTCTTC. This chain links TRBV7-8 with TRBJ2-1; 8 positions match TRBD2. The V and J ends lost 2 bases and 8 bases, in that order; junction bases with no gene match: 11. CDR3 size: 16 residues. The V gene's germline CDR1 is SGHVS and CDR2 FQNEAQ.

This clone was counted once. This chain joins TRBV10-3 and TRBJ2-2; possible D gene TRBD2, 5 bases. This CDR3 spans 15 amino acids. Trimming cost V 4 bases and J 4 bases, with 13 bases left between them. Per germline, CDR1 ENHRY and CDR2 SYGVKD. CDR3 DNA sequence: TGTGCCATCAGTGCCCCGGGAACCACCACCGGGGAGCTGTTTTTT. Translated: CAISAPGTTTGELFF.

This chain joins TRBV5-1 and TRBJ1-4; D ambiguous. V was cut by 0 bases and J by 5 bases, with 11 bases left in between. CDR3 size: 15 residues. CDR1 and CDR2 (germline): SGHRS, YFSETQ. The CDR3 DNA is TGCGCCAGCAGCTTGGCCGGGGAGAACAATGAAAAACTGTTTTTT. Translation: CASSLAGENNEKLFF.

To note about this clone: This specimen includes other DNA sequences encoding the same CDR3. J is TRBJ2-3 and V is TRBV5-1, with D unclear. The CDR3 is made up of 14 amino acids. V lost 0 bases and J lost 4, with 9 bases in between. CDR1 and CDR2 from the germline V gene are SGHRS and YFSETQ. CDR3 region: CASSLEGLPDTQYF. The CDR3 DNA reads as TGCGCCAGCAGCTTGGAGGGTTTGCCAGATACGCAGTATTTT.

The V and J genes are TRBV7-9 and TRBJ2-1; TRBD2 matches 7 bases. Germline V gives CDR1 SEHNR, CDR2 FQNEAQ (reference sequence). The CDR3 consists of 16 residues. V trimming: 5 bases; J trimming: 4 bases; junction bases outside the gene matches: 11. CDR3 nucleotides: TGTGCCAGCAGCATTCTGGGCGGGGGTTCGTACAATGAGCAGTTCTTC. Residues: CASSILGGGSYNEQFF.

This sequence joins TRBV5-1 and TRBJ2-5, with 8 bases lining up with TRBD1. V lost 0 bases and J lost 6; bases outside the gene matches: 7. Per the germline V gene, CDR1 is SGHRS and CDR2 is YFSETQ. The CDR3 has 15 residues. CDR3 in amino acids: CASSLEGQGLQTQYF. DNA for the CDR3: TGCGCCAGCAGCTTGGAAGGACAGGGATTACAGACCCAGTACTTC.

This chain connects TRBV5-1 to TRBJ1-1, with 7 bases aligning to TRBD1. V gave up 4 bases and J gave up 4 bases; unmatched junction bases: 7. The length of the CDR3 is 14 residues. CDR1 SGHRS and CDR2 YFSETQ come from the germline V gene. CDR3 DNA: TGCGCCAGCAGCCCTCCGACAGGGATCACTGAAGCTTTCTTT. Translation: CASSPPTGITEAFF.

This rearrangement joins TRBV7-9 to TRBJ2-1, with D possibly TRBD2 on 5 matching bases. This CDR3 spans 15 amino acids. The ends were cut back, 3 bases at V and 9 bases at J, with 18 bases in the middle. Germline CDR1 is SEHNR and CDR2 is FQNEAQ (reference sequence). CDR3 DNA sequence: TGTGCCAGCAGCTTGGGCAGCCAGAGGGTGGGTGAGCAGTTCTTC. Amino acids: CASSLGSQRVGEQFF.

The V and J genes are TRBV7-9 and TRBJ2-3; possibly TRBD2 for D (5 bases). The CDR3 has 13 amino acids. The V and J ends lost 4 bases and 4 bases respectively, with 9 bases between them. Germline V gene sequence: CDR1 SEHNR, CDR2 FQNEAQ (reference sequence). This CDR3 is CASSSSGADTQYF. The CDR3 nucleotides are TGTGCCAGCAGCTCCTCCGGGGCAGATACGCAGTATTTT.

This chain links TRBV27 with TRBJ2-7; the D gene is possibly TRBD1 (6 bases). This CDR3 is 15 amino acids long. From germline, CDR1 is MNHEY and CDR2 SMNVEV (reference sequence). V shed 5 bases and J shed 0 bases, with 14 bases lying between them. The CDR3 reads CASSVSQGFSYEQYF. DNA of the CDR3: TGTGCCAGCAGTGTCTCTCAGGGGTTCTCCTACGAGCAGTACTTC.

The chain links TRBV5-4 to TRBJ2-5; D tentatively fits TRBD1 or TRBD2 (5 bases each). The CDR3 spans 15 residues. Germline CDR1 is SGHNT and CDR2 is YYREEE (reference sequence). V lost 5 bases to trimming and J lost 5 bases, with 19 bases between them. CDR3: CASSQTQGTWETQYF. The CDR3 DNA follows: TGTGCCAGCAGTCAAACCCAAGGGACCTGGGAGACCCAGTACTTC.

The rearrangement links TRBV18 to TRBJ1-2; no clear D. Between the trimmed V and J ends, which lost 3 bases and 8 bases, there was a span of 13 bases. The CDR3 spans 13 residues. Germline CDR1 is KGHSH and CDR2 is LQKENI. The DNA of the CDR3 is TGTGCCAGCTCACCGCAACGAGGTGAAGGCTACACCTTC. Translating gives CASSPQRGEGYTF.

This clone was detected only a few times. Additional DNA sequences in this sample encode the identical CDR3. The CDR3 nucleotides read TGTGCCTGGAGTCCCACAGGGAATCAGCCCCAGCATTTT. Its translation: CAWSPTGNQPQHF. This chain uses TRBV30 with TRBJ1-5; a weak D match, TRBD1 (6 bases). This CDR3 region has 13 residues. Per germline, CDR1 GTSNPN and CDR2 SVGIG (reference sequence). The V and J ends lost 2 bases and 4 bases respectively, with 9 bases between them.

CDR3 in DNA: TGTGCCAGTACAGGGGGTACGAACACTGAAGCTTTCTTT. Its translation is CASTGGTNTEAFF. V is TRBV6-6 and J is TRBJ1-1; 8 positions match TRBD1. The CDR3 has 13 amino acids. After removal of 9 bases from V and 1 base from J, the junction contained 4 bases not matched to a gene. CDR1 and CDR2 from the germline V gene are MNHNY and SVGAGI (reference sequence).